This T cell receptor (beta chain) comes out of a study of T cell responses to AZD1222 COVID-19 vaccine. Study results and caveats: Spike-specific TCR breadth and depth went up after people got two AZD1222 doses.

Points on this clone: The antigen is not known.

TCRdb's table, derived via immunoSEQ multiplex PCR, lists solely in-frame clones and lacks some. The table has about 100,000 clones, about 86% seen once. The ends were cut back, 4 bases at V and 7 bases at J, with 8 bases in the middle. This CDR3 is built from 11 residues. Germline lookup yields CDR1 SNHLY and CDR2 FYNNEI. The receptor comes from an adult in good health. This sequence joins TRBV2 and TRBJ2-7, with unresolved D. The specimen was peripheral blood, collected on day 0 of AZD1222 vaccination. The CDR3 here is CASSGSREQYF. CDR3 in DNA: TGTGCCAGCAGTGGGAGCAGGGAGCAGTACTTC.